The rows below give T cell receptor beta chains drawn from one sample of a study of T cells in tuberculosis. Some clones are missing from TCRdb's copy, which holds only in-frame ones; the method was immunoSEQ multiplex PCR. The data show around 35,000 clones, with almost 95% seen just once and 12% held by the top ten. The specimen sequenced was PBMCs. All receptors derive from a donor aged 10-35 years with latent tuberculosis or without tuberculosis infection. Some clones in this sample may be carry-over from other donors' samples. Each CDR3 is given with its conserved first and last residue. Not every row has a clone size; where given, it reads once, few, many or a size class.

15 TRBV10-2 NA CARGARQGPNQPQHF
16 TRBV19 NA CASSRAGGLSYNEQFF
15 TRBV4-3 once CASSQEPGVNTEAFF
14 TRBV6-5 NA CATSEDLVNSPLHF
15 TRBV2 once CASSEALGLNEKLFF
16 TRBV10-2 NA CASSDPGQRPTQPQHF
14 TRBV11-2 NA CASSTQGFTTEAFF
13 TRBV7-9 once CASSGQGSDGYTF
15 TRBV5-6 NA CASSLWGGAGTEAFF
15 TRBV5-1 once CASSLFAESTDTQYF
15 TRBV2 NA CASSDRDTSNQPQHF
13 TRBV7-2 NA CASSFSGNYGYTF
14 TRBV4-1 once CASSQGSRTDTQYF
18 TRBV2 NA CASSERQGAGPSGQPQHF
17 TRBV5-6 NA CASSLRDSRYSNQPQHF
14 TRBV2 NA CASSEQTSGGEQFF
14 TRBV2 NA CASSETTAGNTIYF
16 TRBV5-4 NA CASSWDTGPAKDTQYF
16 TRBV19 NA CASSPLPGISNSPLHF
15 TRBV13 NA CASSLGRGFEDIQYF
15 TRBV7-2 NA CASNLQGANTGELFF
13 TRBV10-2 NA CARPIPDGLEAFF
12 TRBV19 NA CASHAPGNTIYF
15 TRBV4-3 once CASSPTGLSTGELFF
15 TRBV10-3 NA CAISEGQGRDNEQFF
15 TRBV15 few CATSSHRGLNTEAFF
14 TRBV30 NA CAWSPRLEDYGYTF
15 TRBV19 NA CASRRTASGTDTQYF
14 TRBV6-1 NA CASSDSGGLTEAFF
12 TRBV28 NA CAWGGEGSPLHF
14 TRBV19 NA CASSLSSGANVLTF
13 TRBV30 NA CAWSVDISYEQYF
14 TRBV5-5 NA CASSFGTDHEKLFF
15 TRBV2 NA CASSDIVSSYNEQFF
11 TRBV5-1 NA CASRTAYGYTF
13 TRBV10-1 NA CASSESGISEAFF
14 TRBV7-8 NA CASSSGTRFDTQYF
15 TRBV4-3 NA CASSQDGGVGTEAFF
13 TRBV7-2 NA CASSLQGRTEAFF
13 TRBV6-5 NA CASATGGYQPQHF
18 TRBV7-2 NA CASSLGPAGGALTGELFF
16 TRBV7-2 NA CASSFSGGTNTGELFF
14 TRBV11-2 NA CASSFGQRYNEQFF
13 TRBV9 NA CASSVDIGGTLHF
12 TRBV2 NA CASCEGNQPQHF
16 TRBV6-1 NA CASSEPKQGSGNTIYF
15 TRBV27 NA CASSLTGRGDYGYTF
16 TRBV5-1 NA CASSLGQRTPNSPLHF
16 TRBV18 once CASSPSVLQGNSPLHF